Listed below are T cell receptor beta chains from one sample, sequenced in a study of Ad26.COV2.S vaccination and SARS-CoV-2 variants. Measured with immunoSEQ multiplex PCR; TCRdb has only the in-frame clones, and not every one. This sample has over 350,000 clones, with around 85% found just once. Material: peripheral blood, obtained in a trial of Ad26.COV2.S vaccine versus placebo. The receptors were sampled from a person between 18 and 65 years old who received the Ad26.COV2.S COVID-19 vaccine or a placebo. Each CDR3 is given with its conserved first and last residue. The D gene is left open where the match is weak. Clone sizes are given selectively: once, few, many, or a class where the clone is expanded.

NA NA TRBJ1-2 TRBV5-4 TGTGCCAGCAGCCCGGATGGTACGGGGGCTGGGGGCTACACCTTC CASSPDGTGAGGYTF
NA NA TRBJ2-5 TRBV2 TGTGCCAGCAGTGCATCCGGGAAAAAAGAGACCCAGTACTTC CASSASGKKETQYF
NA NA TRBJ2-1 TRBV6-1 TGTGCCAGCAGTGAATTTGAGCGGAGATACAATGAGCAGTTCTTC CASSEFERRYNEQFF
TRBD1 NA TRBJ2-7 TRBV5-5 TGTGCCAGCAACCCCATAGCAGGGGGTAGAGAGCAGTACTTC CASNPIAGGREQYF
NA NA TRBJ1-1 TRBV30 TGTGCCTCCACACCCGAGAGCTTGAACACTGAAGCTTTCTTT CASTPESLNTEAFF
TRBD1 NA TRBJ2-5 TRBV7-2 TGTGCCAGCAGCTTAGGAGGGGGCCTCCAAGAGACCCAGTACTTC CASSLGGGLQETQYF
TRBD1 NA TRBJ1-4 TRBV7-2 TGTGCCAGCAGCAGGACAGGGCCCTATAATGAAAAACTGTTTTTT CASSRTGPYNEKLFF
NA once TRBJ1-1 TRBV18 TGTGCCAGCTCACCACCGGGAGGTAGGGGAGGCCCTTACACTGAAGCTTTCTTT CASSPPGGRGGPYTEAFF
NA few TRBJ1-5 TRBV19 TGTGCCAGTAGTATAACAGGGCAAGGTCAGCCCCAGCATTTT CASSITGQGQPQHF
NA NA TRBJ1-2 TRBV5-1 TGCGCCAGCAGCTTGTATGCGGGACAAGACTATGGCTACACCTTC CASSLYAGQDYGYTF
NA NA TRBJ1-1 TRBV27 TGTGCCAGCAGTCCGCACCGACAGAACACTGAAGCTTTCTTT CASSPHRQNTEAFF
NA few TRBJ1-1 TRBV10-3 TGTGCCATCAGTGACCAACCGAAACAGGGTCCTGAAGCTTTCTTT CAISDQPKQGPEAFF
NA NA TRBJ2-3 TRBV5-4 TGTGCCAGCAGCTTGGCCAGGGGGGCAGATACGCAGTATTTT CASSLARGADTQYF
NA NA TRBJ2-3 TRBV5-4 TGTGCCAGCAGCTCGTTGCTGGGGGGCGGGTCAGATACGCAGTATTTT CASSSLLGGGSDTQYF
TRBD1 few TRBJ1-2 TRBV7-2 TGTGCCAGCAGCTGGACAGGGGAGAGCTATGGCTACACCTTC CASSWTGESYGYTF
NA few TRBJ1-1 TRBV27 TGTGCCAGCAGTTTACCAGGGAATACTGAAGCTTTCTTT CASSLPGNTEAFF
TRBD2 NA TRBJ2-1 TRBV12-3/TRBV12-4 TGTGCCAGCAGTTGGGAGGGCAGTGAGCAGTTCTTC CASSWEGSEQFF
NA NA TRBJ2-1 TRBV5-4 TGTGCCAGCAGCGGCAGGGGGAGGAAGGTAAATGAGCAGTTCTTC CASSGRGRKVNEQFF
TRBD1 NA TRBJ1-4 TRBV2 TGTGCCAGCAGGACAGGGGTTAATGAAAAACTGTTTTTT CASRTGVNEKLFF
TRBD1 NA TRBJ2-3 TRBV29-1 TGCAGCGTCAGGGGGGATACGCAGTATTTT CSVRGDTQYF
NA NA TRBJ2-7 TRBV7-2 TGTGCCAGCAGCTTATCGCCGGGAGTCGAGCAGTACTTC CASSLSPGVEQYF
NA few TRBJ1-3 TRBV4-2 TGTGCCAGCAGCCAAGTATTTGGCCAAAACTCTGGAAACACCATATATTTT CASSQVFGQNSGNTIYF
NA NA TRBJ1-2 TRBV2 TGTGCCAGCAGCGGGACCGCGGCCCCCGGAGGCTACACCTTC CASSGTAAPGGYTF
TRBD2 once TRBJ2-6 TRBV4-2 TGTGCCAGCAGCCAAGAGTATAGCGGGGGCATTGGGGCCAACGTCCTGACTTTC CASSQEYSGGIGANVLTF
NA NA TRBJ2-3 TRBV18 TGTGCCAGCTCAATAAGGACAGATACGCAGTATTTT CASSIRTDTQYF
TRBD1 NA TRBJ2-6 TRBV4-3 TGCGCCAGCAGCCAAGATACGGGACAGGGCGTAGCTGGGGCCAACGTCCTGACTTTC CASSQDTGQGVAGANVLTF
NA NA TRBJ1-2 TRBV6-2/TRBV6-3 TGTGCCAGCAGTCAAACACCGTTCTATGGCTACACCTTC CASSQTPFYGYTF
NA NA TRBJ2-5 TRBV3-1/TRBV3-2 TGTGCCAGCAGCCAAGATAATCCCTTGGAGACCCAGTACTTC CASSQDNPLETQYF
NA NA TRBJ1-1 TRBV5-1 TGCGCCAGCAGCATTTCAGGGAACACTGAAGCTTTCTTT CASSISGNTEAFF
TRBD1 NA TRBJ1-2 TRBV5-6 TGTGCCAGCAGCCCCTTAGACAGGGCCTATGGCTACACCTTC CASSPLDRAYGYTF
TRBD1 NA TRBJ1-2 TRBV4-1 TGCGCCAGCAGCCAAGATTACCAGGGGGGAGTAGGCTACACCTTC CASSQDYQGGVGYTF
NA once TRBJ1-2 TRBV5-6 TGTGCCAGCAGAATGCGACAGTTAACCTATGGCTACACCTTC CASRMRQLTYGYTF
NA NA TRBJ2-2 TRBV9 TGTGCCAGCAGCGTGGTTGGGGCTAGCCTTACCGGGGAGCTGTTTTTT CASSVVGASLTGELFF
NA NA TRBJ1-2 TRBV28 TGTGCCAGCAGTTCAACGGGACACCGAGGTTCCGGCTATGGCTACACCTTC CASSSTGHRGSGYGYTF
TRBD1 NA TRBJ1-2 TRBV10-3 TGTGCCATCAGTGACGACAGGGGGGCCAACTATGGCTACACCTTC CAISDDRGANYGYTF
TRBD2 NA TRBJ2-5 TRBV5-1 TGCGCCAGCAGCTCCCAGGCTAGCGGGGGTAAAGAGACCCAGTACTTC CASSSQASGGKETQYF
TRBD2 NA TRBJ2-5 TRBV5-4 TGTGCCAGCAGACTAGCGGGGCAAGAGACCCAGTACTTC CASRLAGQETQYF
TRBD2 NA TRBJ2-7 TRBV10-3 TGTGCCATCAGTGAGGGACTAGCGGGGGGCTCCCACGAGCAGTACTTC CAISEGLAGGSHEQYF
TRBD1 NA TRBJ1-6 TRBV4-1 TGCGCCAGCAGCCAAGACAACAGGGGAGTTAGGACCTATAATTCACCCCTCCACTTT CASSQDNRGVRTYNSPLHF
NA NA TRBJ2-5 TRBV4-1 TGCGCCAGCAGCCAAGACTATCAGGGCTTCAGCCCTCGCCGGGAGACCCAGTACTTC CASSQDYQGFSPRRETQYF
TRBD2 NA TRBJ2-5 TRBV11-2 TGTGCCAGCAGCAAAGGCCAGCGGGGGGTTAAAGAGACCCAGTACTTC CASSKGQRGVKETQYF
NA NA TRBJ2-3 TRBV12-3/TRBV12-4 TGTGCCAGCACTCTGAGGGATATGGATACGCAGTATTTT CASTLRDMDTQYF
TRBD1 many TRBJ1-5 TRBV4-3 TGCGCCAGCAGCCTCGAGCACAGGGGCGGTCAGCCCCAGCATTTT CASSLEHRGGQPQHF
NA NA TRBJ2-2 TRBV5-4 TGTGCCAGCAGCACTAAGTCGCCGCTGGGTATCGGGGAGCTGTTTTTT CASSTKSPLGIGELFF
TRBD1 NA TRBJ1-1 TRBV4-1 TGCGCCAGCAGGAGAGACAGGGAGAACACTGAAGCTTTCTTT CASRRDRENTEAFF
NA NA TRBJ1-1 TRBV3-1/TRBV3-2 TGTGCCAGCAGCCACTCTGGGAACGACGCTTTCTTT CASSHSGNDAFF
NA NA TRBJ1-2 TRBV15 TGTGCCACCAGCAGAGATAGGGCGGGTGACTATGGCTACACCTTC CATSRDRAGDYGYTF
NA NA TRBJ2-7 TRBV12-5 TGTGCTAGTGGTTTGGTCACATTTGGGGGGAAAACCTACGAGCAGTACTTC CASGLVTFGGKTYEQYF
NA NA TRBJ1-2 TRBV6-2/TRBV6-3 TGTGCCAGCAGTTTTGAGGGGAACTATGGCTACACCTTC CASSFEGNYGYTF
TRBD2 once TRBJ2-5 TRBV3-1/TRBV3-2 TGTGCCAGCAGCCAAGAGGGACTAGCACAACAAGAGACCCAGTACTTC CASSQEGLAQQETQYF
NA NA TRBJ2-1 TRBV10-3 TGTGCCATCAGTGAGTCCGTAGGGCAGGGGATCTCTTACAATGAGCAGTTCTTC CAISESVGQGISYNEQFF
NA NA TRBJ2-3 TRBV5-1 TGCGCCAGCAGCTTGGCCTTAGGGGGGCGCACAGATACGCAGTATTTT CASSLALGGRTDTQYF
TRBD1 NA TRBJ1-1 TRBV4-3 TGCGCCAGCAGCCAATATCAGGGGGAGATCTACACTGAAGCTTTCTTT CASSQYQGEIYTEAFF
NA NA TRBJ2-2 TRBV29-1 TGCAGCGTTGGACAGACCGGGGAGCTGTTTTTT CSVGQTGELFF
NA NA TRBJ1-6 TRBV30 TGTGCCGGAGGGGCAGGGAGCTCCTATAATTCACCCCTCCACTTT CAGGAGSSYNSPLHF
TRBD2 NA TRBJ2-5 TRBV5-1 TGCGCCAGCAGCCAGGGTAGTAGTAGCGGGGAGCATAAAGAGACCCAGTACTTC CASSQGSSSGEHKETQYF